This T cell receptor (beta chain) stems from a study of OX40 agonist ivuxolimab in advanced cancers. Profiling relied on immunoSEQ multiplex PCR, and the TCRdb table lists in-frame clones only, not all of them. The sample consists of under 90,000 clones, 84% of them appearing once. Trimming cost V 1 base and J 6 bases, with 1 base left between them. CDR1 and CDR2 from the germline V gene are SGHDN and FVKESK. CDR3 size: 11 residues. This receptor was taken from an adult with an advanced solid tumor such as melanoma, head and neck, liver or kidney cancer. The sequences come from CD4+ or CD8+ T cells sorted from blood, collected in a trial of the OX40 agonist ivuxolimab. V usage is TRBV14 and J usage is TRBJ2-1; D not resolved. In DNA, the CDR3 is TGTGCCAGCAGCCAAGTCAATGAGCAGTTCTTC. Amino acids: CASSQVNEQFF. Variable domain in full (rest from reference TRBV14 and TRBJ2-1): EAGVTQFPSHSVIEKGQTVTLRCDPISGHDNLYWYRRVMGKEIKFLLHFVKESKQDESGMPNNRFLAERTGGTYSTLKVQPAELEDSGVYFCASSQVNEQFFGPGTRLTVL.